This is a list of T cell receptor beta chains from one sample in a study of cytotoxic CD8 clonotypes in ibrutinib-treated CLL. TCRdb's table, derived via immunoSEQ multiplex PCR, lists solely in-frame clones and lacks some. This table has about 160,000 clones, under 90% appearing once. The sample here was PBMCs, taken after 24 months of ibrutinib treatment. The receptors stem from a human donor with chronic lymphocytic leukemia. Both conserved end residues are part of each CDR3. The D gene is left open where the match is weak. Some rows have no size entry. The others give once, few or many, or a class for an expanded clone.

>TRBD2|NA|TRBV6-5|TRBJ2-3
CASSYSSLAADTQYF
TGTGCCAGCAGTTACTCGAGCCTAGCGGCAGATACGCAGTATTTT
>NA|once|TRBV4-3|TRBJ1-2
CASRGMYGYTF
TGCGCCAGCAGAGGAATGTATGGCTACACCTTC
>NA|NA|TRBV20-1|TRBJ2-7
CSARDNYEQYF
TGCAGTGCTAGAGACAACTACGAGCAGTACTTC
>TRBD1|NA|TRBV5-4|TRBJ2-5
CASSSPGQGGGGETQYF
TGTGCCAGCAGCTCTCCGGGACAGGGAGGAGGAGGGGAGACCCAGTACTTC
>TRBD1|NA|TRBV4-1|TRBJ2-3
CASSLSDRARTDTQYF
TGCGCCAGCAGCCTATCCGACAGGGCCCGCACAGATACGCAGTATTTT
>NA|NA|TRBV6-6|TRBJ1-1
CATSWAAVTEAFF
TGTGCCACATCATGGGCGGCGGTCACTGAAGCTTTCTTT
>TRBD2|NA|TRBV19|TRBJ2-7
CASSSGLAGGHSYEQYF
TGTGCCAGTAGTAGCGGACTAGCGGGAGGGCATTCCTACGAGCAGTACTTC
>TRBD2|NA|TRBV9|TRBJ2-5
CASSAYSGSETQYF
TGTGCCAGCAGCGCTTACAGCGGGAGTGAGACCCAGTACTTC
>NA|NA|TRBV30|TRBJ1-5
CAWTAGNQPQHF
TGTGCCTGGACAGCAGGGAATCAGCCCCAGCATTTT
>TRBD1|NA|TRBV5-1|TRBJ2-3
CASSLGGSTDTQYF
TGCGCCAGCAGCTTAGGGGGCAGCACAGATACGCAGTATTTT
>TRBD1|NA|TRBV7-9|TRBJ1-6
CASSSTRTGGGSPLHF
TGTGCCAGCAGCTCTACCCGGACAGGGGGAGGTTCACCCCTCCACTTT
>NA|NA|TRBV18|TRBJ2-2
CASSPFGTGELFF
TGTGCCAGCTCACCGTTTGGGACCGGGGAGCTGTTTTTT
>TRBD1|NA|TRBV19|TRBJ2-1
CASSLRDSNNNEQFF
TGTGCCAGTAGTCTTCGGGACAGTAATAACAATGAGCAGTTCTTC
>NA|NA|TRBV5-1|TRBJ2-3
CASSLEHRSSKDTQYF
TGCGCCAGCAGCCTGGAGCACCGCTCTAGCAAGGATACGCAGTATTTT
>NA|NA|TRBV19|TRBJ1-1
CASSIDAGVGTEAFF
TGTGCCAGTAGTATAGATGCAGGGGTAGGGACTGAAGCTTTCTTT
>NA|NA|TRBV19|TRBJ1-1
CASSMWEGISEAFF
TGTGCCAGTAGTATGTGGGAGGGGATATCTGAAGCTTTCTTT
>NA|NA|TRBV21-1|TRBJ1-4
CASSKVEGQVTNEKLFF
TGTGCCAGCAGCAAAGTTGAGGGACAGGTGACTAATGAAAAACTGTTTTTT
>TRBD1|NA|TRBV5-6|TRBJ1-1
CASSFLDRGSEAFF
TGTGCCAGCAGCTTCCTGGACAGGGGATCTGAAGCTTTCTTT